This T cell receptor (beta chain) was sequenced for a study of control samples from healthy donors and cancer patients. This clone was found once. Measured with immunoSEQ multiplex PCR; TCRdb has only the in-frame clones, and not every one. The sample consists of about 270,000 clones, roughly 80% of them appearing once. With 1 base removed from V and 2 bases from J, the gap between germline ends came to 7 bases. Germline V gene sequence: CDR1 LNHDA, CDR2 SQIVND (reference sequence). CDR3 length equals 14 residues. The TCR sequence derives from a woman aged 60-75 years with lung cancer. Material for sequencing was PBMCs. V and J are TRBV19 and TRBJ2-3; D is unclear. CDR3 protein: CASSIGVSTDTQYF. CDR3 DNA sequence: TGTGCCAGTAGTATAGGCGTGTCCACAGATACGCAGTATTTT. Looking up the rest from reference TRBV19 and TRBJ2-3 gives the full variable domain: DGGITQSPKYLFRKEGQNVTLSCEQNLNHDAMYWYRQDPGQGLRLIYYSQIVNDFQKGDIAEGYSVSREKKESFPLTVTSAQKNPTAFYLCASSIGVSTDTQYFGPGTRLTVL.